This T cell receptor (beta chain) was documented in a study of cytomegalovirus exposure and HLA in healthy donors listed by TCRdb under 2017. For the wider study: According to a later analysis, one platform produced both the 120 validation repertoires and the 550 to 800 repertoires of the first cohort. To predict cytomegalovirus infection status, the study brought together high-throughput TCR immunosequencing, statistical association of individual TCRs with disease status, and machine learning. The study aimed to test whether cataloging public T cell receptors could reveal signatures of past pathogen exposure. In addition to the first cohort of around 670 subjects, a separate validation cohort of some 120 different subjects was used.

Counted from cysteine to phenylalanine, this CDR3 has 18 amino acids. Just CDR3 DNA is preserved here, 54 bases in frame from base 1. V trim: 5 bases; J trim: 1 base; unmatched bases: 10. According to the germline V gene, CDR1 reads KGHSH and CDR2 reads LQKENI. This clone showed up just once. No antigen is known for it. No base qualities exist here, and no much larger clone lies one base off it. Separate from the roughly 650-subject first cohort, the validation cohort of around 130 subjects was the group to which the donors belonged. Receptor amplification or capture employed the immunoSEQ multiplex PCR assay. The source study handled its data this way. A statistical classification framework was developed to diagnose cytomegalovirus status using the catalog of TCR beta chain sequences. TCRdb provides this immuneACCESS table in a form limited to in-frame rearrangements. Some clones are lacking; in checked studies, under half of them reflect an unresolved V gene, and why the rest are absent is not known. That table furnishes V, J and clone size, whereas the DNA furnished D and trimming. For this sample the table gives tens of thousands of clones, of which around 93% were detected only once. The ten biggest clones cover just over 3% of the sample.

Overall study results and their limits: A total of about 180 TCR beta chains were listed by the study as associated with cytomegalovirus. Cytomegalovirus status was reported to be diagnosed by the classifier with high specificity and sensitivity in both the original and validation cohorts. A later analysis lacked HLA typing for the validation cohort, so it scored co-occurrence in that cohort across all 110 or so repertoires. Most TCR sequences were seen in very few donors, while some public TCRs were found in many individuals. The authors suggested that the approach could potentially be extended to other disease states and immunological phenotypes. In a later analysis, TCRs clustered in the first cohort were found to also tend to co-occur in the roughly 110 validation repertoires, with 85% to 95% of cluster scores above 0. A few of the identified cytomegalovirus-associated TCR beta chains were confirmed in vitro to be specific for cytomegalovirus antigens.

This sequence was found in a man aged 18 to 29 in good health and CMV-seronegative. The chain was built from TRBV18 and TRBJ2-2, and 10 junctional nucleotides match TRBD1. The sample taken for sequencing was PBMCs. The CDR3 protein is CASSSRDRGLRNTGELFF. The nucleotide sequence is TGTGCCAGCTCATCCCGGGACAGGGGATTGCGGAACACCGGGGAGCTGTTTTTT.